Presented here are 29 T cell receptor beta chains from one specimen sequenced in a study of tumor-infiltrating lymphocytes in primary liver carcinoma. Priming with a constant-region primer yielded TCR beta cDNA from 450 to 550 ng total RNA. Slightly modified ARM-PCR, run as three nested multiplex PCR rounds, produced the TCR beta libraries. Each of the first two PCR rounds ran nine to ten cycles with TRBV1-TRBV30 forward and C-beta reverse primers. TCRdb reprocessed the multiplex PCR reads with MiXCR, giving one entry per CDR3 protein. Here the sample spans some 100,000 distinct CDR3 sequences, 65% to 75% being singletons. Unsorted bulk tissue, about 17-34 mg of it, served as the source for co-extraction of RNA and DNA. The sequencing sample was made of liver tumor tissue from sampling region 2. Subset denoted: tumor region T2, inferior pole. These receptors came from a woman aged 55-70 years with primary liver carcinoma and hepatitis B virus infection.

For this clonotype: The conserved closing phenylalanine or tryptophan is absent in this CDR3, likely reflecting a read error. The chain employs TRBV11-1 and TRBJ2-2; a possible D gene is TRBD1 (6 bases). Germline CDR1 reads SGHAT; CDR2 reads FQDESV (reference sequence). The CDR3 runs 17 residues. The CDR3 sequence: CVSRGRTGSANTVELFY. CDR3 DNA sequence: TGTGTCAGCAGGGGAAGAACGGGATCCGCGAACACCGTGGAGCTGTTTTAT.

By share, this clonotype ranks as medium-sized. The rearrangement joins TRBV11-1 to TRBJ2-6; TRBD2 matches at 8 bases. The V gene's germline CDR1 is SGHAT and CDR2 FQDESV (reference sequence). V lost 6 bases to trimming and J lost 0 bases; unmatched junction nucleotides: 7. The CDR3 is 17 residues long. The CDR3 spells CASSPGLGDSGANVLTF. In DNA, the CDR3 is TGTGCCAGCAGTCCGGGACTAGGAGACTCTGGGGCCAACGTCCTGACTTTC.

The chain uses TRBV30 and TRBJ2-7; 9 nucleotides line up with TRBD1. The CDR3 contains 16 residues. V lost 4 bases to trimming and J lost 9 bases; unmatched junction nucleotides: 19. Germline V gene lookup returns CDR1 GTSNPN and CDR2 SVGIG (reference sequence). The CDR3 DNA reads TGTGCCTGGATGGCGAAATCCGGGACAGGGAATATTGGGCAGTACTTC. It encodes CAWMAKSGTGNIGQYF. Drawing the rest from reference TRBV30 and TRBJ2-7, the complete variable domain is SQTIHQWPATLVQPVGSPLSLECTVEGTSNPNLYWYRQAAGRGLQLLFYSVGIGQISSEVPQNLSASRPQDRQFILSSKKLLLSDSGFYLCAWMAKSGTGNIGQYFGPGTRLTVT.

About this clonotype: One end of the junction varies from germline; a read error may be responsible. The rearrangement links TRBV11-2 to TRBJ2-5; maybe TRBD2 (5 bases). Germline CDR1 is SGHAT and CDR2 is FQNNGV. This CDR3 comprises 14 residues. The CDR3 region has the DNA TGCGCCAGCAGCCCCTCGGGTGAGGGAGAGACCCAGTACTTC. It codes for CASSPSGEGETQYF.

About this clonotype itself: At one end the junction does not follow the germline gene, possibly because of a read error. The chain is built from TRBV24-1 and TRBJ1-5; no clear D. The CDR3 runs 14 residues. Germline CDR1 KGHDR, CDR2 SFDVKD. The CDR3, as DNA: TGTGCCATCAGTGATGGTCAGGGCAATCAGCCCCAGCATTTT. Its protein is CAISDGQGNQPQHF.

The rearrangement links TRBV19 to TRBJ2-1, with D possibly TRBD2 on 6 matching bases. This CDR3 has 14 amino acids. Looked up from germline, CDR1 is LNHDA and CDR2 is SQIVND (reference sequence). Between the trimmed V and J ends, which lost 7 bases and 7 bases, there was a span of 17 bases. The CDR3 reads CASTWGGNLNEQFF. In DNA form, the CDR3 reads TGTGCCAGTACCTGGGGAGGTAACCTGAATGAGCAGTTCTTC.

The chain uses TRBV7-8 and TRBJ2-5, with 8 bases aligning to TRBD1. Germline CDR1 and CDR2: SGHVS and FQNEAQ. The CDR3 covers 15 residues. The V and J ends lost 11 bases and 8 bases, in that order; junction bases with no gene match: 19. The CDR3 loop is CAGCFRQGPSDTQYF. The CDR3 DNA is TGTGCCGGCTGCTTTCGACAGGGGCCGTCGGATACCCAGTACTTC.

The gene calls are TRBV28 and TRBJ2-2; 11 bases map to TRBD1. Germline V lookup: CDR1 MDHEN, CDR2 SYDVKM. The CDR3 sequence is 16 residues long. The trim removed 3 bases at V and 4 bases at J, leaving 4 bases unmatched. The CDR3 protein is CASSFGGTGGTGELFF. The CDR3 coding sequence is TGTGCCAGCAGTTTTGGAGGGACAGGGGGCACCGGGGAGCTGTTTTTT.

This clonotype showed up just a few times. The V and J genes are TRBV28 and TRBJ2-7, with 10 positions matching TRBD2. The ends lost 5 bases at V and 6 bases at J; junction bases unmatched: 13. CDR1 and CDR2 (germline): MDHEN, SYDVKM. The CDR3 is 16 residues long. This CDR3 reads CASSPPTSGARGEQYF. CDR3 nucleotides: TGTGCCAGCAGTCCCCCCACTAGCGGGGCGAGGGGCGAGCAGTACTTC. Full variable domain (missing parts from reference TRBV28 and TRBJ2-7): DVKVTQSSRYLVKRTGEKVFLECVQDMDHENMFWYRQDPGLGLRLIYFSYDVKMKEKGDIPEGYSVSREKKERFSLILESASTNQTSMYLCASSPPTSGARGEQYFGPGTRLTVT.

This clonotype was seen at least ten times. The V and J genes are TRBV29-1 and TRBJ1-1; 8 bases agree with TRBD1. The CDR3 has 14 residues. V dropped 5 bases and J dropped 1; count of bases not matched to a gene: 6. CDR1 and CDR2 (germline): SQVTM, ANQGSEA. The CDR3 region has the DNA TGCAGCGTTCTTACCGGGACAGGGAACACTGAAGCTTTCTTT. As protein: CSVLTGTGNTEAFF. Together with reference TRBV29-1 and TRBJ1-1, the CDR3 gives the full variable domain: SAVISQKPSRDICQRGTSLTIQCQVDSQVTMMFWYRQQPGQSLTLIATANQGSEATYESGFVIDKFPISRPNLTFSTLTVSNMSPEDSSIYLCSVLTGTGNTEAFFGQGTRLTVV.

A word on this clonotype: The conserved phenylalanine or tryptophan normally closing the CDR3 is absent here, so this likely arose from a read error. This chain joins TRBV7-8 and TRBJ1-3, with 7 positions matching TRBD1. Germline assignment: CDR1 SGHVS and CDR2 FQNEAQ. V lost 4 bases to trimming and J lost 2 bases; unmatched junction nucleotides: 8. The CDR3 runs 16 residues. CDR3 nucleotide sequence: TGTGCCAGCAGCTCAGTTCCCGACAGGGCTGGAAACACCATATATTTG. Residues: CASSSVPDRAGNTIYL.

Concerning this clonotype: At one end, the junction sequence differs from germline, possibly due to a read error. The J gene is TRBJ2-3, the V gene TRBV11-2; tentatively, D is TRBD1 (6 bases). This CDR3 spans 14 amino acids. Germline-derived CDR1 and CDR2 are SGHAT and FQNNGV. The CDR3 is CASSLGTKTGTQYF. CDR3 coding DNA: TGTGCCAGCAGCTTAGGGACCAAGACAGGTACGCAGTATTTT.

This clonotype came up a few times. V and J are TRBV5-1 and TRBJ2-3; no clear D gene. V was pared by 4 bases and J by 6 bases, with 15 bases between. The CDR3 extends over 14 amino acids. Germline CDR1 and CDR2: SGHRS and YFSETQ. For the CDR3, the DNA is TGCGCCAGCAGCCCCGTAGGTTTCTCCGATACGCAGTATTTT. Translation: CASSPVGFSDTQYF. The full variable domain, in which reference TRBV5-1 and TRBJ2-3 provide the parts outside the CDR3, is KAGVTQTPRYLIKTRGQQVTLSCSPISGHRSVSWYQQTPGQGLQFLFEYFSETQRNKGNFPGRFSGRQFSNSRSEMNVSTLELGDSALYLCASSPVGFSDTQYFGPGTRLTVL.

Note on this clonotype: The conserved final phenylalanine or tryptophan is absent from the CDR3, which likely points to a read error. The chain recombines TRBV29-1 with TRBJ2-7, with 14 bases matching TRBD2. This CDR3 is 16 amino acids long. Looked up from germline, CDR1 is SQVTM and CDR2 is ANQGSEA. Trimming at V came to 6 bases and at J to 0 bases, leaving 7 bases not matched to a gene. This CDR3 reads CSVGTSGSWASYEQYS. For the CDR3, the DNA is TGCAGCGTGGGGACTAGCGGGAGTTGGGCCTCCTACGAGCAGTACTCC.

A word on this clonotype: A much larger clone lies a single base off, so this may be a read error. This rearrangement joins TRBV28 to TRBJ2-1; TRBD1 matches at 7 bases. The V and J ends lost 2 bases and 4 bases, in that order; junction bases with no gene match: 8. This CDR3 has 16 amino acids. The V gene's germline CDR1 is MDHEN and CDR2 SYDVKM. The CDR3 region is CASSLHKGAGYNEQFF. CDR3 nucleotides: TGTGCCAGCAGTTTACACAAGGGGGCAGGATACAATGAGCAGTTCTTC.

For this clonotype: A junction boundary mismatches the germline segment, possibly from a read error. This chain connects TRBV4-1 to TRBJ2-3; the match to TRBD2 covers 7 bases. Germline values: CDR1 MGHRA, CDR2 YSYEKL. CDR3 size: 14 residues. Here the CDR3 DNA reads TGCGCCTGCAGCCAAGAAAGAGGGAGGGATACGCAGTATTTC. Its protein is CACSQERGRDTQYF.

As concerns this clonotype: A read error may account for a junction end that differs from germline. This chain uses TRBV6-5 with TRBJ1-1, with no clear D. CDR3 length: 14 amino acids. Germline V lookup: CDR1 MNHEY, CDR2 SVGAGI. Written as DNA, the CDR3 is TGTGCCGGCAGTTTATTGGCGCTCAGCGCTGAAGCTTTCTTT. Translation gives CAGSLLALSAEAFF.

For this clonotype: Mismatch with germline at one junction end may stem from a read error. This rearrangement joins TRBV6-5 to TRBJ2-7; D is possibly TRBD2 (5 bases). This CDR3 comprises 13 residues. CDR1 is MNHEY and CDR2 is SVGAGI in the germline V gene. CDR3 DNA sequence: TGTGCCAGCTGTTATGGATTAGCGCGCGAGCAGTACTTC. Translation: CASCYGLAREQYF.

About this clonotype: Its ends do not fully match the called genes, so a read error is possible. The V and J genes are TRBV4-1 and TRBJ2-1; weak D call: TRBD1 (5 bases). Germline CDR1 is MGHRA and CDR2 is YSYEKL. The CDR3 runs to 14 residues. CDR3 in amino acids: CPSRHVTGVGEQFF. The CDR3 DNA follows: TGCCCCAGCAGACATGTCACAGGCGTAGGTGAGCAGTTCTTC.

A remark on this clonotype: At one end, the junction sequence differs from germline, possibly due to a read error. The chain combines TRBV2 with TRBJ1-5, with a weak D call TRBD1 (5 bases). Germline V CDR1 and CDR2: SNHLY, FYNNEI. The CDR3 totals 15 residues. CDR3 DNA sequence: TGTTCCAGCAATTGGGGAGGGGATAGCAATCAGCCCCAGCATTTT. It encodes CSSNWGGDSNQPQHF. The full variable domain, its missing parts supplied by reference TRBV2 and TRBJ1-5, is EPEVTQTPSHQVTQMGQEVILRCVPISNHLYFYWYRQILGQKVEFLVSFYNNEISEKSEIFDDQFSVERPDGSNFTLKIRSTKLEDSAMYFCSSNWGGDSNQPQHFGDGTRLSIL.

A note on this clonotype: This may come from a read error, since a much larger clone is one base off. The chain combines TRBV7-8 with TRBJ1-5; possible D gene TRBD1, 5 bases. This CDR3 has 13 residues. Germline CDR1 and CDR2: SGHVS and FQNEAQ. The CDR3 loop reads CTSSLGANQPQHF. The CDR3, as DNA: TGTACCAGCAGCTTAGGGGCTAATCAGCCCCAGCATTTT. The full variable domain, rest sourced from reference TRBV7-8 and TRBJ1-5, is GAGVSQSPRYKVAKRGQDVALRCDPISGHVSLFWYQQALGQGPEFLTYFQNEAQLDKSGLPSDRFFAERPEGSVSTLKIQRTQQEDSAVYLCTSSLGANQPQHFGDGTRLSIL.

To note about this clonotype: The conserved phenylalanine or tryptophan is not found at the CDR3 terminus, so this likely reflects a read error. The chain has TRBV11-2 and TRBJ2-1; 9 bases are shared with TRBD1. CDR3 length equals 17 residues. CDR1 is SGHAT, CDR2 FQNNGV, per germline. In DNA, the CDR3 is TGCGCCAGCAGCTTAACCCACGGACAGGGGTACAGGGGTGGGCAGTTCGTC. Its protein is CASSLTHGQGYRGGQFV.

This rearrangement joins TRBV5-1 to TRBJ2-7; a possible D gene is TRBD1 (6 bases). Per germline, CDR1 SGHRS and CDR2 YFSETQ. This CDR3 is built from 13 residues. The V end was cut by 4 bases, the J end by 2 bases, with 10 bases between. The DNA for the CDR3 is TGCGCCAGCAGCCGGGACATCACCTACGAGCAGTACTTC. It translates to CASSRDITYEQYF.

The chain couples TRBV12-3 or TRBV12-4 to TRBJ2-3; tentatively, D is TRBD1 (6 bases). V was shortened by 5 bases and J by 2 bases, with 11 bases between the two germline ends. The CDR3 runs to 14 residues. The CDR3 sequence is CASSTGPNTDTQYF. In nucleotides, the CDR3 is TGTGCCAGCAGTACAGGGCCTAACACAGATACGCAGTATTTT.

For this clonotype: An end of the junction does not agree with germline; a read error may underlie this. V is TRBV11-2 and J is TRBJ2-2, with D possibly TRBD2 on 5 matching bases. Per the germline V gene, CDR1 is SGHAT and CDR2 is FQNNGV. The CDR3 sequence is 14 residues long. The CDR3 region is CPSSKGRESGELFF. CDR3 coding DNA: TGTCCCAGTAGCAAAGGCCGGGAATCTGGGGAGCTGTTTTTT.

As for this clonotype: A read error is likely, as this CDR3 ends without the conserved phenylalanine or tryptophan. The chain recombines TRBV5-4 with TRBJ2-7, with 9 bases aligning to TRBD2. In germline, CDR1 is SGHNT, CDR2 YYREEE (reference sequence). The CDR3 runs to 16 residues. The J segment lost 3 bases and the V segment lost 4 bases, leaving 11 bases of the junction unmatched. The CDR3: CASSPPGGRGNYEQYL. The CDR3 DNA reads TGTGCCAGCAGCCCCCCAGGCGGGAGGGGCAACTACGAGCAGTACCTC.

This clonotype showed up just a few times. This rearrangement joins TRBV24-1 to TRBJ2-6, with D uncertain. Germline lookup yields CDR1 KGHDR and CDR2 SFDVKD. Trimming stripped 5 bases from V and 1 base from J, with 5 bases between. The CDR3 spans 14 residues. DNA of the CDR3: TGTGCCACCAGTGGGGGATCTGGGGCCAACGTCCTGACTTTC. Translated, it gives CATSGGSGANVLTF.

This chain joins TRBV11-2 and TRBJ2-7; D is tentatively TRBD1 or TRBD2 (6 bases each). Germline CDR1 SGHAT, CDR2 FQNNGV. Trimming took 1 base from V and 13 from J, leaving 26 bases between them. This CDR3 spans 16 amino acids. In DNA, the CDR3 is TGTGCCAGCAGCTTAGCGTCGGGGGCAGGAGTCTACGACCAATACTTC. Amino acids: CASSLASGAGVYDQYF. The full variable domain, in which reference TRBV11-2 and TRBJ2-7 provide the parts outside the CDR3, is EAGVAQSPRYKIIEKRQSVAFWCNPISGHATLYWYQQILGQGPKLLIQFQNNGVVDDSQLPKDRFSAERLKGVDSTLKIQPAKLEDSAVYLCASSLASGAGVYDQYFGPGTRLTVT.

In its sample, this clonotype was seen many times. The J gene is TRBJ1-5, the V gene TRBV6-1; 8 bases line up with TRBD1. The CDR3 runs to 14 residues. With 5 bases clipped from V and 5 bases from J, the junction kept 5 bases outside the gene matches. CDR1 MNHNS and CDR2 SASEGT come from the germline V gene. The CDR3 region has the DNA TGTGCCAGCAGTCGGACAGGGCGGGATCAGCCCCAGCATTTT. Residues: CASSRTGRDQPQHF.